This is a list of T cell receptor beta chains from one sample in a study of blood T cell repertoires in COVID-19. The data were produced by immunoSEQ multiplex PCR, yet TCRdb's version contains in-frame clones alone and is incomplete. Of 7,500 to 10,000 clones listed, 70% to 90% are singletons. The source material was peripheral blood. These TCRs come from a man between 60 and 75 years old with acute or convalescent COVID-19. CDR3s include the opening cysteine and the closing phenylalanine or tryptophan. D genes are given only for firm matches. Not every row has a clone size; where given, it reads once, few, many or a size class.

-	-	TRBV5-4	TRBJ2-7	TGTGCCAGCAGCTACGGTGCGGGCGGCGAGCAGTACTTC	CASSYGAGGEQYF
TRBD2	-	TRBV10-3	TRBJ2-1	TGTGCCATCAGTGTTGGGACTAGCGGGAGTGGGAATGAGCAGTTCTTC	CAISVGTSGSGNEQFF
TRBD1	-	TRBV4-1	TRBJ2-4	TGCGCCAGCAGCCATCCGGGACAGAAAAACATTCAGTACTTC	CASSHPGQKNIQYF
-	-	TRBV7-2	TRBJ2-5	TGTGCCAGCAGCATCTACAGTCCCCAAGAGACCCAGTACTTC	CASSIYSPQETQYF
TRBD1	-	TRBV7-9	TRBJ2-7	TGTGCCAGCAGCTTAGGGACAGGCCTCTACTTCTCCTACGAGCAGTACTTC	CASSLGTGLYFSYEQYF
-	few	TRBV30	TRBJ1-1	TGTGCCTGGAGATTCCCGACAAGATTGAACACTGAAGCTTTCTTT	CAWRFPTRLNTEAFF
TRBD2	-	TRBV16	TRBJ2-1	TGTGCCAGCAGCCAGCCGGGACTAGCGGGTTACAATGAGCAGTTCTTC	CASSQPGLAGYNEQFF
-	-	TRBV19	TRBJ2-3	TGTGCCACCAGGGACTCCCTGAACACAGATACGCAGTATTTT	CATRDSLNTDTQYF
-	-	TRBV6-5	TRBJ2-2	TGTGCCAGCAGTCGCCGAGGAACGACCGGGGAGCTGTTTTTT	CASSRRGTTGELFF
-	-	TRBV6-1	TRBJ1-1	TGTGCCAGCAGTGAAGCAGCGGGGAGAGGGAACACTGAAGCTTTCTTT	CASSEAAGRGNTEAFF
-	-	TRBV4-1	TRBJ1-3	TGCGCCAGCAGCCAAGATTTAGTGTCTAGCTCTGGAAACACCATATATTTT	CASSQDLVSSSGNTIYF
-	-	TRBV24-1	TRBJ1-2	TGTGCCACCAGTGGGGTGGGGCCCCCTAACTATGGCTACACCTTC	CATSGVGPPNYGYTF
-	-	TRBV5-1	TRBJ2-1	TGCGCCAGCAGCTACACCGAGGACAGGCTGCGGGGTGAGCAGTTCTTC	CASSYTEDRLRGEQFF
TRBD2	-	TRBV7-2	TRBJ2-5	TGTGCCAGCAGAAGGACTAGCGGGTCCGAAGAGACCCAGTACTTC	CASRRTSGSEETQYF
-	-	TRBV7-8	TRBJ2-4	TGTGCCAGCAGCCGACCACGAGAGGGGGTTGCCAAAAACATTCAGTACTTC	CASSRPREGVAKNIQYF
TRBD1	-	TRBV28	TRBJ2-3	TGTGCCAGCAGACAGCAGGGGGTCACAGATACGCAGTATTTT	CASRQQGVTDTQYF
TRBD2	few	TRBV7-2	TRBJ2-7	TGTGCCAGCAGCTTAAATCCTCAGGGAGGGGAGCAGTACTTC	CASSLNPQGGEQYF